The 18 T cell receptor beta chains below were found in one sample sequenced in a study of OX40 agonist ivuxolimab in advanced cancers. Produced via immunoSEQ multiplex PCR; TCRdb's table is partial and in-frame only. The sample consists of 50,000 or so clones, approximately 92% of them appearing once. The source material was CD4+ or CD8+ T cells sorted from blood, sampled in a trial of the OX40 agonist ivuxolimab. The receptors shown here come from an adult with an advanced solid tumor such as melanoma, head and neck, liver or kidney cancer.

The chain is built from TRBV5-4 and TRBJ2-5; 7 positions agree with TRBD2. V lost 2 bases and J lost 4; bases outside the gene matches: 8. This CDR3 is built from 15 residues. Germline CDR1 reads SGHNT; CDR2 reads YYREEE (reference sequence). The CDR3 nucleotides read TGTGCCAGCAGCTTTCGGTCGGGAGGCCCAGAGACCCAGTACTTC. Translated: CASSFRSGGPETQYF.

This rearrangement joins TRBV14 to TRBJ2-1; 11 positions agree with TRBD2. CDR1 SGHDN and CDR2 FVKESK come from the germline V gene. V lost 3 bases and J lost 8; bases outside the gene matches: 6. CDR3 length: 15 amino acids. The CDR3, as DNA: TGTGCCAGCAGCCATACTAGCGGGAGTCGGGATGAGCAGTTCTTC. Residues: CASSHTSGSRDEQFF.

The chain carries TRBV14 and TRBJ2-7, with a tentative D call TRBD2 (7 bases). V lost 1 base and J lost 2, with 12 bases in between. The CDR3 consists of 15 residues. Germline V CDR1 and CDR2: SGHDN, FVKESK. This CDR3 is CASSQVWGGPYEQYF. In DNA, the CDR3 is TGTGCCAGCAGCCAAGTCTGGGGGGGCCCCTACGAGCAGTACTTC.

The chain carries TRBV28 and TRBJ2-1, with TRBD2 matching 11 bases. In germline, CDR1 is MDHEN, CDR2 SYDVKM. V trimming: 6 bases; J trimming: 6 bases; junction bases outside the gene matches: 4. This CDR3 has 14 amino acids. CDR3 in DNA: TGTGCCAGCAGCTTTAGCGGGAGGGCCAATGAGCAGTTCTTC. It translates to CASSFSGRANEQFF.

The J gene is TRBJ2-1, the V gene TRBV6-6; 10 positions agree with TRBD2. Germline loops: CDR1 MNHNY, CDR2 SVGAGI (reference sequence). The CDR3 is 16 amino acids. V shed 4 bases and J 2 bases; nucleotides not matched to a gene: 5. The CDR3 is CASSLTAGGPYNEQFF. The CDR3 nucleotides read TGTGCCAGCAGTTTGACAGCGGGAGGGCCCTACAATGAGCAGTTCTTC.

This clone was observed a handful of times. The chain combines TRBV9 with TRBJ2-1; 7 bases fit TRBD1. Losses at the gene ends were 3 bases for V and 1 base for J; bases not matched to a gene: 7. From germline, CDR1 is SGDLS and CDR2 YYNGEE. CDR3 length: 16 residues. CDR3 region: CASSAPGTVSYNEQFF. The DNA for the CDR3 is TGTGCCAGCAGCGCCCCCGGGACAGTTTCCTACAATGAGCAGTTCTTC.

This clone was found once. The chain carries TRBV7-8 and TRBJ2-2; D is unclear. V lost 1 base to trimming and J lost 4 bases, with 4 bases between them. CDR3 length: 13 amino acids. Germline loops: CDR1 SGHVS, CDR2 FQNEAQ. CDR3 DNA: TGTGCCAGCAGCTTAGGAGGCACCGGGGAGCTGTTTTTT. It specifies CASSLGGTGELFF.

This chain links TRBV7-9 with TRBJ2-1, with 8 bases identical to TRBD2. CDR3 length: 15 amino acids. The germline V gene encodes CDR1 SEHNR and CDR2 FQNEAQ (reference sequence). Unmatched junction bases numbered 7, after V lost 6 bases and J lost 3 bases. In nucleotides, the CDR3 is TGTGCCAGCAGTCATTTGGCGGGGGGCTACAATGAGCAGTTCTTC. It yields the protein CASSHLAGGYNEQFF.

The chain couples TRBV10-2 to TRBJ2-7; D is perhaps TRBD2 (6 bases). Germline V CDR1 and CDR2: WSHSY, SAAADI. Trimming left V 6 bases short and J 5 bases short, with 14 bases between. The CDR3 has 13 residues. The chain's CDR3 is CASSLTRGHEQYF. Here the CDR3 DNA reads TGCGCCAGCAGCCTGACTAGGGGCCACGAGCAGTACTTC.

CDR3 loop: CASFSGTAPYEQYF. CDR3 DNA: TGTGCCAGCTTTTCCGGGACAGCACCCTACGAGCAGTACTTC. The chain is built from TRBV28 and TRBJ2-5, with 7 bases aligning to TRBD1. The DNA end is more similar to TRBJ2-7, so the J call may be wrong. Germline-derived CDR1 and CDR2 are MDHEN and SYDVKM. The CDR3 is made up of 14 amino acids.

The V gene is TRBV7-9, the J gene TRBJ2-7; perhaps TRBD2 as D (6 bases). Germline-derived CDR1 and CDR2 are SEHNR and FQNEAQ (reference sequence). V was cut by 6 bases and J by 4 bases, with 10 bases left in between. The CDR3 loop spans 12 amino acids. The CDR3 sequence is CASRRGTYEQYF. The CDR3, as DNA: TGTGCCAGCAGACGAGGGACTTACGAGCAGTACTTC. The full variable domain, with the rest looked up from reference TRBV7-9 and TRBJ2-7, is DTGVSQNPRHKITKRGQNVTFRCDPISEHNRLYWYRQTLGQGPEFLTYFQNEAQLEKSRLLSDRFSAERPKGSFSTLEIQRTEQGDSAMYLCASRRGTYEQYFGPGTRLTVT.

The CDR3 DNA reads as TGTGCCAGCAGCACCCAGACAGGCGACTACGAGCAGTACTTC. Its protein product is CASSTQTGDYEQYF. The rearrangement links TRBV13 to TRBJ2-7; the D gene is possibly TRBD1 (6 bases). Germline CDR1 and CDR2: PRHDT and FYEKMQ (reference sequence). The germline V and J ends were trimmed by 5 bases and 3 bases, with 14 bases remaining between them. The length of the CDR3 is 14 residues.

This sequence joins TRBV5-4 and TRBJ2-1, with 15 bases that match TRBD2. J was trimmed by 0 bases and V by 5 bases; bases with no gene match: 3. This CDR3 has 17 amino acids. In germline, CDR1 is SGHNT, CDR2 YYREEE (reference sequence). The CDR3 loop is CASRGGLAGGSYNEQFF. The CDR3 bases are TGTGCCAGCAGGGGGGGACTAGCGGGGGGCTCCTACAATGAGCAGTTCTTC. The full variable domain, rest sourced from reference TRBV5-4 and TRBJ2-1, is ETGVTQSPTHLIKTRGQQVTLRCSSQSGHNTVSWYQQALGQGPQFIFQYYREEENGRGNFPPRFSGLQFPNYSSELNVNALELDDSALYLCASRGGLAGGSYNEQFFGPGTRLTVL.

The chain joins TRBV11-2 to TRBJ2-3; TRBD2 matches at 11 bases. Germline CDR1 is SGHAT and CDR2 is FQNNGV. This CDR3 region has 18 residues. Losses at the gene ends were 4 bases for V and 2 bases for J; bases not matched to a gene: 11. The CDR3, as DNA: TGTGCCAGCAGCTCCCTTGGTCTAGCGGGAGGACTCACAGATACGCAGTATTTT. Protein: CASSSLGLAGGLTDTQYF.

The chain links TRBV19 to TRBJ1-2; D may be TRBD1 (6 bases). The CDR3 consists of 13 residues. V was trimmed by 5 bases and J by 7 bases, leaving 14 bases between them. Per germline, CDR1 LNHDA and CDR2 SQIVND (reference sequence). The CDR3 coding sequence is TGTGCCAGTAGTCCTGGACTGGGGGCTGGCTACACCTTC. Residues: CASSPGLGAGYTF.

The gene calls are TRBV5-1 and TRBJ2-1; 10 nucleotides match TRBD2. Per the germline V gene, CDR1 is SGHRS and CDR2 is YFSETQ. The CDR3 covers 16 residues. Trimming cost V 4 bases and J 6 bases; bases outside gene matches: 10. Written as DNA, the CDR3 is TGCGCCAGCAGCCAAACCAAAAGCGGGAGGGCCAATGAGCAGTTCTTC. The encoded protein is CASSQTKSGRANEQFF.

The genes are TRBV18 and TRBJ2-3; the match to TRBD2 covers 11 bases. This CDR3 comprises 16 residues. With 5 bases clipped from V and 7 bases from J, the junction kept 11 bases outside the gene matches. Germline CDR1 is KGHSH and CDR2 is LQKENI. The CDR3 here is CASSGDSSGRYYTQYF. CDR3 in DNA: TGTGCCAGCTCAGGCGATTCTAGCGGGAGGTACTATACGCAGTATTTT.

This clone was picked up a small number of times. The V and J genes are TRBV7-9 and TRBJ1-2, with TRBD1 as a possible D gene (5 bases). Germline V gene data show CDR1 as SEHNR and CDR2 as FQNEAQ (reference sequence). V lost 2 bases and J lost 3, with 10 bases in between. The CDR3 contains 14 residues. CDR3 residues: CASSLSGTDYGYTF. The CDR3 region has the DNA TGTGCCAGCAGCTTATCAGGGACGGACTATGGCTACACCTTC.